This T cell receptor beta chain derives from a study of blood T cell repertoires in COVID-19 (dated by TCRdb to 2019 to 2021). Notes on the research overall: Collaborator samples came from the United States, Italy and Spain and covered acute and convalescent phases of COVID-19. The prospective study material was composed of cDNA or gDNA derived from T cells, B-cell-depleted T cells, or PBMCs. Subjects who had been exposed to COVID-19, were actively infected with it, or had recovered from it provided the deeply sampled blood TCRbeta repertoires that made up the dataset. The repertoires were made available in a free public database intended to serve as a resource for research on the immune response to SARS-CoV-2. Samples were obtained from the ongoing ImmuneRACE study (first 160 participants) and from 1,200 or so subjects provided by 6 global collaborators. The sample metadata nearly always contained a de-identified subject ID, COVID-19 status, age in years and sex. HLA class I and class II types, where available, came from metadata supplied by the sample provider rather than from assay-based typing.

Enrolling through a virtual design, the prospective study's participants ranged in age from roughly 18 to 95 years and lived across more than 20 United States geographic areas. To assign participants to cohorts, the prospective study relied on clinical history that participants themselves reported in a screening survey and a study questionnaire. Recovered participants in ImmuneRACE Cohort 3 were defined as having two consecutive negative NP/OP PCR tests, clearance from a healthcare professional, or resolution of symptoms. Each participant in the prospective study had whole blood, serum and a nasopharyngeal or oropharyngeal swab collected by mobile phlebotomists. Additional blood draws and questionnaires over an approximately 2-month period could optionally be provided by prospective study participants. Before DNA extraction, prospective study blood samples were shipped either frozen or at room temperature.

Summary of the overall study and its limitations: The amount of clinical and demographic metadata varied by source and participant and was provided uncurated.

The CDR3 contains 14 residues, cysteine and phenylalanine counted. Solely the CDR3 DNA is kept, with 42 bases framed from the first base. V trim: 5 bases; J trim: 7 bases; unmatched bases: 8. Sequences MDHEN (CDR1) and SYDVKM (CDR2) are obtained from the germline V gene. In the case of this clone: Its antigen is still unknown. Base qualities were left out, and no much larger clone turns up one base away.

TCRbeta CDR3 regions were amplified from genomic DNA by means of the immunoSEQ Assay, a bias-controlled multiplex PCR. Under the source paper's analysis protocol: The number of nucleated cells in each sample was estimated from the amplification of reference gene primers within the assay. To quantify the absolute abundance of each unique TCRbeta CDR3 rearrangement, sequence reads were collapsed and filtered. For each sample, productive Simpson clonality was calculated as the square root of Simpson's diversity index across productive rearrangements. The table was pulled from immuneACCESS by TCRdb, which kept in-frame rearrangements only. Such tables lose some clones; where checked, under half of the loss comes from unresolved V genes, and the rest has no known cause. V and J calls and clone size are those listed in that table; D and trimming were worked out from the DNA. The sample table shows 400,000 to 450,000 clones, and over 75% are seen once. The top ten hold roughly 1.1% of the sample.

What was sequenced was PBMCs or T cells enriched from blood (not recorded which). This chain is built from TRBV28 and TRBJ1-1; the junction holds 9 bases that match TRBD1. The TCR comes from a man aged 25 to 40 who had recovered from COVID-19. The nucleotide sequence reads TGTGCCAGCAGTCCTGTCCCGGGACAGGGTGAAGCTTTCTTT. This codes for CASSPVPGQGEAFF. The entire variable domain, with the stretches around the CDR3 drawn from the reference TRBV28 and TRBJ1-1 proteins, is DVKVTQSSRYLVKRTGEKVFLECVQDMDHENMFWYRQDPGLGLRLIYFSYDVKMKEKGDIPEGYSVSREKKERFSLILESASTNQTSMYLCASSPVPGQGEAFFGQGTRLTVV.